The 12 T cell receptor beta chains presented below share a single source sample, sequenced in a study of T cell changes during pregnancy in multiple sclerosis. TCRdb keeps only in-frame clones here, not all; method: immunoSEQ multiplex PCR. Seen here are approximately 100,000 clones, approximately 94% observed once, and the top ten hold about 0.9%. This sample comprised peripheral blood, obtained before pregnancy. Receptors were obtained from a female donor with multiple sclerosis, enrolled in a pregnancy study.

The genes are TRBV9 and TRBJ1-1; 7 positions match TRBD1. The CDR3 is 15 residues long. CDR1 SGDLS and CDR2 YYNGEE come from the germline V gene. V dropped 2 bases and J dropped 0; count of bases not matched to a gene: 4. In nucleotides, the CDR3 is TGTGCCAGCAGCGTTGGGACAGACATGAACACTGAAGCTTTCTTT. This translates into CASSVGTDMNTEAFF.

This clone occurred once. The chain uses TRBV5-8 and TRBJ2-2, with a possible D match to TRBD1 (7 bases). The CDR3 loop spans 19 amino acids. V dropped 1 base and J dropped 3 bases, with 22 bases sitting between them. Germline CDR1 is SGHTS and CDR2 is YDEGEE. The CDR3 region has the DNA TGTGCCAGCAGCTTGACCACTCTAGCGCCCAGGGGGGACACCGGGGAGCTGTTTTTT. Its translation is CASSLTTLAPRGDTGELFF.

CDR3 residues: CASSEVGGRNEQFF. Written as DNA, the CDR3 is TGTGCCAGCAGTGAGGTGGGAGGGCGGAATGAGCAGTTCTTC. The chain joins TRBV25-1 to TRBJ2-1, with 7 bases that match TRBD2. V was pared by 3 bases and J by 7 bases, with 6 bases of the junction left unmatched. The CDR3 is made up of 14 amino acids. Germline CDR1 is MGHDK and CDR2 is SYGVNS.

This chain links TRBV7-2 with TRBJ1-2; 7 bases match TRBD1. There are 12 residues in the CDR3. The germline V gene encodes CDR1 SGHTA and CDR2 FQGNSA. The junction had 8 bases not matched to a gene; V was cut back by 11 bases and J by 5 bases. The CDR3 sequence: CAASGTVYGYTF. The CDR3, as DNA: TGTGCCGCTAGCGGGACAGTGTATGGCTACACCTTC.

This chain links TRBV6-6 with TRBJ1-2; D is ambiguous. The CDR3 spans 15 residues. Trimming pared 5 bases from V and 4 bases from J, leaving 17 bases between. Germline V gives CDR1 MNHNY, CDR2 SVGAGI (reference sequence). The CDR3 DNA reads as TGTGCCAGCAGTGTAACGGAGGGCGACTCCTATGGCTACACCTTC. Translating gives CASSVTEGDSYGYTF.

This chain uses TRBV29-1 with TRBJ2-5; 9 nucleotides agree with TRBD2. This CDR3 contains 12 residues. The germline CDR1 and CDR2 sequences are SQVTM and ANQGSEA. The ends lost 6 bases at V and 4 bases at J; junction bases unmatched: 3. The CDR3 sequence is CSVSGRRETQYF. As DNA, the CDR3 is TGCAGCGTGAGCGGGAGGCGAGAGACCCAGTACTTC.

The rearrangement links TRBV7-3 to TRBJ1-2, with D hard to call. Trimming removed 5 bases at V and 2 bases at J, with 9 bases between. This CDR3 has 13 residues. The germline gives CDR1 SGHTA, CDR2 FQGTGA. CDR3 sequence: CASSHPGNYGYTF. The CDR3 nucleotides are TGTGCCAGCAGCCACCCGGGGAACTATGGCTACACCTTC.

The chain is built from TRBV6-5 and TRBJ2-7; tentative D call: TRBD2 (6 bases). The CDR3 contains 13 residues. Trimming removed 5 bases from V and 4 bases from J, with 12 bases in between. Germline CDR1 and CDR2: MNHEY and SVGAGI. The CDR3 coding sequence is TGTGCCAGCAGTGCCCCGGGACTTTACGAGCAGTACTTC. This translates into CASSAPGLYEQYF.

This clone occurred a few times. This chain uses TRBV7-6 with TRBJ2-1; 12 positions match TRBD2. Germline-derived CDR1 and CDR2 are SGHVS and FNYEAQ. V lost 5 bases and J lost 1; bases outside the gene matches: 15. The CDR3 is 20 amino acids. CDR3 in amino acids: CASSGGRVTSGSISYNEQFF. In DNA, the CDR3 is TGTGCCAGCAGCGGAGGGAGGGTGACTAGCGGGAGTATTTCCTACAATGAGCAGTTCTTC.

The chain joins TRBV19 to TRBJ2-1; 8 bases fit TRBD2. Germline values: CDR1 LNHDA, CDR2 SQIVND (reference sequence). With V trimmed by 4 bases and J by 9 bases, 14 bases remained unmatched. The CDR3 spans 16 residues. The CDR3 DNA follows: TGTGCCAGTAGTACGTCGGGGGGGGGCCGTATGGGTGAGCAGTTCTTC. This sequence encodes CASSTSGGGRMGEQFF.

This clone was detected only once. J is TRBJ1-5 and V is TRBV7-2; D gene unclear. The CDR3 consists of 13 residues. V lost 2 bases and J 5 bases, leaving 7 bases between the germline ends. CDR1 SGHTA and CDR2 FQGNSA come from the germline V gene. CDR3 amino acids: CASSLSPDQPQHF. In DNA form, the CDR3 reads TGTGCCAGCAGCTTAAGCCCGGATCAGCCCCAGCATTTT.

This rearrangement joins TRBV7-9 to TRBJ2-7; 7 positions match TRBD1. Looked up from germline, CDR1 is SEHNR and CDR2 is FQNEAQ (reference sequence). Trimming cost V 3 bases and J 5 bases; bases outside gene matches: 4. CDR3 length: 13 residues. The CDR3 is CASSFRGQNEQYF. DNA of the CDR3: TGTGCCAGCAGCTTTAGGGGGCAGAACGAGCAGTACTTC.